The 13 T cell receptor beta chains below were found in one sample sequenced in a study of identical twins. TCRdb re-derived calls from the 5' RACE reads in MiXCR, one entry per CDR3 protein. The sample gives about 660,000 distinct CDR3 sequences, 8% to 9% of which show up once; approximately 0.94% is in the top ten. This sample was also put to use in a study of yellow fever vaccine responses in identical twins.

The sequenced material came from PBMCs. These receptors were collected from a woman younger than 30 in good health.

The rearrangement joins TRBV5-1 to TRBJ1-1, with a possible D match to TRBD1 (5 bases). Trimming cost V 4 bases and J 3 bases, with 13 bases left between them. Germline CDR1 SGHRS, CDR2 YFSETQ. This CDR3 contains 14 residues. In nucleotides, the CDR3 is TGCGCCAGCAGCCCGGGGCGATTGGACACTGAAGCTTTCTTT. It specifies CASSPGRLDTEAFF.

This clonotype was observed many times. V is TRBV9 and J is TRBJ2-5; perhaps TRBD1 as D (6 bases). Germline assignment: CDR1 SGDLS and CDR2 YYNGEE. V lost 2 bases and J 2 bases, leaving 10 bases between the germline ends. This CDR3 is 14 amino acids long. CDR3 DNA sequence: TGTGCCAGCAGCGTCCATACAGGGCAAGAGACCCAGTACTTC. This codes for CASSVHTGQETQYF.

There are many counts of this clonotype. The genes are TRBV3-1 and TRBJ2-1; possibly TRBD2 for D (5 bases). Germline loops: CDR1 LGHDT, CDR2 YNNKEL (reference sequence). V was cut by 0 bases and J by 10 bases, with 13 bases left in between. CDR3 length: 14 amino acids. DNA of the CDR3: TGTGCCAGCAGCCAAGACAGTCGGAGACTAGAGCAGTTCTTC. The encoded protein is CASSQDSRRLEQFF.

This clonotype has just a few counts. Its ends do not fully match the called genes, so a read error is possible. The chain has TRBV2 and TRBJ2-3; tentative D call: TRBD2 (6 bases). CDR3 size: 16 residues. Germline CDR1 is SNHLY and CDR2 is FYNNEI. CDR3 loop: CARSEKPSGSTDTQYF. The CDR3 DNA is TGTGCCAGAAGTGAAAAGCCCAGCGGGAGCACAGATACGCAGTATTTT.

The sample holds many counts of this clonotype. The chain has TRBV12-3 or TRBV12-4 and TRBJ2-4, with TRBD2 matching 8 bases. The CDR3 loop spans 17 amino acids. J gave up 8 bases and V 3 bases, and 15 bases lay outside the gene matches. CDR3 nucleotide sequence: TGTGCCAGCAGTTTTCGCTCGGGGGGGCCTGTGATGGACATTCAGTACTTC. This encodes CASSFRSGGPVMDIQYF.

This clonotype was seen ten or more times. The chain uses TRBV5-1 and TRBJ2-3; 9 positions agree with TRBD1. Per germline, CDR1 SGHRS and CDR2 YFSETQ. This CDR3 is built from 15 residues. The V gene end was trimmed by 5 bases and the J gene end by 4 bases; junction bases not matched to a gene: 8. CDR3 amino acids: CASRLAGQGPDTQYF. CDR3 bases: TGCGCCAGCAGGCTGGCGGGACAGGGTCCAGATACGCAGTATTTT.

The chain uses TRBV6-5 and TRBJ1-1; D is unresolved. Trimming removed 2 bases from V and 1 base from J, with 5 bases in between. This CDR3 has 13 residues. Germline loops: CDR1 MNHEY, CDR2 SVGAGI. The CDR3 loop is CASSYRWNTEAFF. The CDR3 DNA is TGTGCCAGCAGTTACAGGTGGAACACTGAAGCTTTCTTT.

This clonotype was detected a few times. The V and J genes are TRBV5-1 and TRBJ2-2; D might be TRBD1 (6 bases). Trimming cost V 4 bases and J 7 bases, with 17 bases left between them. This CDR3 is 15 amino acids long. In germline, CDR1 is SGHRS, CDR2 YFSETQ. The DNA for the CDR3 is TGCGCCAGCAGCCCACCCAGATCAGGGGTCGGGGAGCTGTTTTTT. This translates into CASSPPRSGVGELFF.

This clonotype was seen repeatedly, ten times or more. The V and J genes are TRBV12-3 or TRBV12-4 and TRBJ2-3, with D maybe TRBD2 (6 bases). The V gene lost 5 bases and the J gene lost 3 bases, with 9 bases spanning the gap. CDR3 length: 13 residues. CDR3: CASSPGVTDTQYF. DNA of the CDR3: TGTGCCAGCAGTCCGGGGGTTACAGATACGCAGTATTTT.

This chain uses TRBV15 with TRBJ2-1, with 10 bases fitting TRBD2. This CDR3 comprises 17 residues. CDR1 LNHNV and CDR2 YYDKDF come from the germline V gene (reference sequence). Trimming removed 5 bases from V and 4 bases from J; junction bases left unmatched: 11. The CDR3 DNA reads as TGTGCCACCAGCCCCCGGCGGGGACTAGCGTTATACAATGAGCAGTTCTTC. It yields the protein CATSPRRGLALYNEQFF.

This clonotype was seen a handful of times. The chain has TRBV20-1 and TRBJ2-3; 7 nucleotides line up with TRBD2. V shed 0 bases and J 4 bases; nucleotides not matched to a gene: 7. Germline CDR1 reads DFQATT; CDR2 reads SNEGSKA (reference sequence). This CDR3 is 15 amino acids long. This chain's CDR3 is CSARDGREFPDTQYF. DNA for the CDR3: TGCAGTGCTAGAGACGGGCGGGAGTTCCCAGATACGCAGTATTTT.

The chain joins TRBV12-3 or TRBV12-4 to TRBJ2-1; D might be TRBD1 (5 bases). V lost 6 bases to trimming and J lost 12 bases, with 21 bases between them. The CDR3 consists of 14 residues. The chain's CDR3 is CASSPGNLERMQFF. The CDR3 coding sequence is TGTGCCAGCAGCCCAGGGAACCTGGAACGTATGCAGTTCTTC.

This clonotype has more than one count but fewer than ten. The chain is built from TRBV12-3 or TRBV12-4 and TRBJ2-7; D unclear. Trimming pared 1 base from V and 4 bases from J, leaving 11 bases between. This CDR3 is built from 14 residues. DNA of the CDR3: TGTGCCAGCAGTTTAGTGGGTGCCGGGTACGAGCAGTACTTC. Translated, it gives CASSLVGAGYEQYF.